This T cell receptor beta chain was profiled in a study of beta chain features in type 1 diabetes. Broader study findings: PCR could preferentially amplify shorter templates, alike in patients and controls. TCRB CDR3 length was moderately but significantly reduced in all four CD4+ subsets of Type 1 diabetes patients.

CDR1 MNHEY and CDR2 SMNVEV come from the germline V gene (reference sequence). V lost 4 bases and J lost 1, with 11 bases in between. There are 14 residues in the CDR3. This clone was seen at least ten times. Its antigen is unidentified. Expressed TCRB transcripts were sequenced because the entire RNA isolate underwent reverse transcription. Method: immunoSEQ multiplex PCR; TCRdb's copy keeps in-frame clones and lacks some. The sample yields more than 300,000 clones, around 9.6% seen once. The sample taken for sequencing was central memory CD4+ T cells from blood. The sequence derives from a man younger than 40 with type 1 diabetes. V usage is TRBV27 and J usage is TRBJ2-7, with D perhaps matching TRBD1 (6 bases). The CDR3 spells CASSYSGQSYEQYF. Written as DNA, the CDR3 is TGTGCCAGCAGTTACTCTGGACAGTCCTACGAGCAGTACTTC.